A single sample gave rise to the 9 T cell receptor beta chains below, sequenced in a study of response to subunit inactivated influenza vaccine. TCRdb analysed the RT-PCR reads with MiXCR anew, one entry per CDR3 protein. The sample shows about 620,000 distinct CDR3 sequences, about 10% of them seen only once. The same sample was also used in a study of T cells expressing NK-cell markers. That work states: As the method of synthesis, 5'RACE template switching with UMIs yielded TCR beta cDNA.

The sequences come from PBMCs from blood, collected on the day of vaccination. These TCRs come from a man in his fifties who received an inactivated influenza vaccine.

This chain joins TRBV24-1 and TRBJ2-1, with TRBD2 matching over 7 bases. Trimming took 6 bases from V and 4 from J; bases not matched to a gene: 5. Germline-derived CDR1 and CDR2 are KGHDR and SFDVKD. The CDR3 length is 14 residues. The CDR3 loop is CATSRGVYYNEQFF. The CDR3, as DNA: TGTGCCACCAGTCGGGGGGTTTATTACAATGAGCAGTTCTTC.

This clonotype was observed once. The rearrangement links TRBV19 to TRBJ2-3; 8 positions agree with TRBD2. V lost 4 bases and J lost 3; bases outside the gene matches: 3. CDR1 and CDR2 from the germline V gene are LNHDA and SQIVND (reference sequence). This CDR3 is 14 amino acids long. The CDR3 reads CASSKRGRTDTQYF. The CDR3 DNA is TGTGCCAGTAGTAAGCGGGGGAGGACAGATACGCAGTATTTT. The whole variable domain, filled in from reference TRBV19 and TRBJ2-3, reads DGGITQSPKYLFRKEGQNVTLSCEQNLNHDAMYWYRQDPGQGLRLIYYSQIVNDFQKGDIAEGYSVSREKKESFPLTVTSAQKNPTAFYLCASSKRGRTDTQYFGPGTRLTVL.

The V call is TRBV4-3, the J call TRBJ1-1; TRBD1 is a possible D gene (5 bases). CDR3 length: 14 amino acids. The V gene lost 0 bases and the J gene lost 5 bases, with 10 bases spanning the gap. Germline V gene data show CDR1 as LGHNA and CDR2 as YSLEER. Here the CDR3 reads CASSQEPGRTEAFF. CDR3 bases: TGCGCCAGCAGCCAAGAGCCAGGGCGAACTGAAGCTTTCTTT.

This clonotype was seen only a few times. V gene TRBV18 combines with J gene TRBJ1-4; TRBD1 agrees at 7 bases. CDR1 is KGHSH and CDR2 is LQKENI in the germline V gene. This CDR3 has 12 residues. The V gene end was trimmed by 3 bases and the J gene end by 14 bases; junction bases not matched to a gene: 6. This CDR3 reads CASSPSDRSLFF. The CDR3 bases are TGTGCCAGCTCACCTTCGGACAGGAGCCTGTTTTTT.

The chain has TRBV5-8 and TRBJ2-2; 9 bases map to TRBD1. Trimming at V came to 6 bases and at J to 6 bases, leaving 9 bases not matched to a gene. The germline V gene encodes CDR1 SGHTS and CDR2 YDEGEE. This CDR3 has 15 amino acids. The CDR3 sequence: CASIIRDRDSGELFF. DNA for the CDR3: TGTGCCAGCATCATCCGGGACAGGGATTCCGGGGAGCTGTTTTTT.

The table lists this clonotype with many counts. The chain links TRBV27 to TRBJ2-1; TRBD1 or TRBD2 may be the D gene (6 bases each). Between the trimmed V and J ends, which lost 2 bases and 5 bases, there was a span of 10 bases. Germline V CDR1 and CDR2: MNHEY, SMNVEV (reference sequence). CDR3 length: 14 amino acids. Here the CDR3 reads CASSLGGRNNEQFF. CDR3 nucleotide sequence: TGTGCCAGCAGTTTAGGGGGGCGGAACAATGAGCAGTTCTTC.

This clonotype was seen only a few times. The chain uses TRBV12-5 and TRBJ2-1, with D hard to call. The CDR3 runs 12 residues. Germline CDR1 and CDR2: LGHNT and FRNRAP. Trimming shortened V by 1 base and J by 13 bases, and 11 bases separated the two germline ends. The CDR3 bases are TGTGCTAGTGGTTTGGGGGCCATTCCCCAGTTCTTC. This encodes CASGLGAIPQFF.

This sequence joins TRBV12-3 or TRBV12-4 and TRBJ1-1; D is unclear. Between the trimmed V and J ends, which lost 1 base and 1 base, there was a span of 4 bases. This CDR3 comprises 13 residues. The CDR3 protein is CASSLVWNTEAFF. The CDR3 nucleotides read TGTGCCAGCAGTTTAGTTTGGAACACTGAAGCTTTCTTT.

For this clonotype: An end of the junction differs from the germline gene, which may be a read error. The chain couples TRBV6-1 to TRBJ2-3; tentative D call: TRBD1 (5 bases). Germline V lookup: CDR1 MNHNS, CDR2 SASEGT. The CDR3 contains 15 residues. This chain's CDR3 is CPSSPRPGSTDTQYF. The CDR3 region has the DNA TGTCCCAGCAGTCCCCGCCCAGGGAGCACAGATACGCAGTATTTT.